The source of this TCR beta chain is a study of monozygotic twins with cystic fibrosis. Overall study results and limits: No link emerged between shared CDR3 counts and age, concordance or severity. Nucleotide-identical clonotype sharing was significantly higher within monozygotic CF twin pairs than between unrelated CF individuals.

Germline loops: CDR1 LGHNT, CDR2 FRNRAP. Trimming pared 2 bases from V and 3 bases from J, leaving 7 bases between. The CDR3 sequence is 14 residues long. The method was immunoSEQ multiplex PCR; TCRdb's version includes in-frame clones alone and lacks a portion of them. This table has tens of thousands of clones, 80% to 90% appearing once. On this clone itself: Its matching antigen is unknown.

The receptor was isolated from a woman aged 25 to 39 with cystic fibrosis. The chain combines TRBV12-5 with TRBJ2-2, with D uncertain. The sample was blood. The CDR3 DNA sequence: TGTGCTAGTGGTTTGTCCTTACACACCGGGGAGCTGTTTTTT. It is translated as CASGLSLHTGELFF.